The 4 T cell receptor beta chains below come from one sample, sequenced in a study of cytomegalovirus exposure and HLA in healthy donors. The PCR made use of 60 Vbeta and 13 Jbeta primers. Here immunoSEQ multiplex PCR was the method, and the copy in TCRdb shows in-frame clones only, minus some. The repertoire holds 200,000 or so clones, with 75% to 85% as singletons. Sequencing was done on a sample of PBMCs. The origin of the receptors is a woman aged 18-30 years in good health and CMV-seronegative.

The chain joins TRBV5-8 to TRBJ2-3; D is uncertain. This CDR3 region has 15 residues. CDR1 and CDR2 from the germline V gene are SGHTS and YDEGEE. Deletions cut 0 bases from V and 0 bases from J, with 8 bases between. The CDR3 region is CASSLGGASTDTQYF. DNA of the CDR3: TGTGCCAGCAGCTTGGGCGGAGCTAGCACAGATACGCAGTATTTT.

The chain is built from TRBV5-1 and TRBJ2-2; no reliable D call. The CDR3 runs 14 residues. Trimming removed 0 bases from V and 6 bases from J, with 9 bases in between. Per the germline V gene, CDR1 is SGHRS and CDR2 is YFSETQ. The CDR3 protein is CASSLDGWSGELFF. The CDR3 bases are TGCGCCAGCAGCTTGGACGGGTGGTCCGGGGAGCTGTTTTTT.

This clone has a handful of counts. The CDR3 DNA reads as TGTGCCAGCAGTATCCGGACAGGGGACACCGGGGAGCTGTTTTTT. It specifies CASSIRTGDTGELFF. The chain combines TRBV6-1 with TRBJ2-2, with 9 bases matching TRBD1. CDR3 size: 15 residues. The germline V gene has CDR1 MNHNS and CDR2 SASEGT. J gave up 3 bases and V 5 bases, and 4 bases lay outside the gene matches.

The chain links TRBV12-5 to TRBJ2-5; 11 positions agree with TRBD1. Germline V gene data show CDR1 as LGHNT and CDR2 as FRNRAP. CDR3 size: 16 residues. Losses at the gene ends were 5 bases for V and 5 bases for J; bases not matched to a gene: 10. CDR3 DNA: TGTGCTAGTGGTCCGGCTGGACAGGGGGCTGGGGAGACCCAGTACTTC. Residues: CASGPAGQGAGETQYF.